This passage covers 27 T cell receptor beta chains from one sample sequenced in a study of OX40 agonist ivuxolimab in advanced cancers. Some clones are missing from TCRdb's copy, which holds only in-frame ones; the method was immunoSEQ multiplex PCR. Altogether 30,000 to 35,000 clones are present, 90% to 95% being singletons, with the ten largest covering about a quarter. The sequenced sample was CD4+ or CD8+ T cells sorted from blood, obtained in a trial of the OX40 agonist ivuxolimab. The receptors were sampled from an adult with an advanced solid tumor such as melanoma, head and neck, liver or kidney cancer.

The chain carries TRBV5-4 and TRBJ2-1; D perhaps matches TRBD1 (5 bases). The germline gives CDR1 SGHNT, CDR2 YYREEE (reference sequence). V lost 4 bases and J 9 bases, leaving 14 bases between the germline ends. CDR3 length equals 13 residues. CDR3 in amino acids: CASSGARVREQFF. CDR3 DNA sequence: TGTGCCAGCAGCGGGGCTAGAGTCCGTGAGCAGTTCTTC.

The V and J genes are TRBV4-2 and TRBJ2-1; tentative D call: TRBD2 (5 bases). V lost 5 bases and J lost 2, with 16 bases in between. Germline V gene lookup returns CDR1 LGHNA and CDR2 YNFKEQ. This CDR3 is built from 16 residues. As DNA, the CDR3 is TGTGCCAGCAGCACTCTATCGGGAACTACCTACAATGAGCAGTTCTTC. Residues: CASSTLSGTTYNEQFF.

The V gene is TRBV30, the J gene TRBJ2-1; D is undetermined. Trimming pared 2 bases from V and 0 bases from J, leaving 8 bases between. The CDR3 length is 14 residues. Germline CDR1 reads GTSNPN; CDR2 reads SVGIG (reference sequence). The CDR3 coding sequence is TGTGCCTGGAGTCCCAAGAGCTCCTACAATGAGCAGTTCTTC. Translated: CAWSPKSSYNEQFF.

The chain is built from TRBV27 and TRBJ2-7; the match to TRBD1 covers 9 bases. V shed 3 bases, J shed 4 bases, and the junction held 4 bases outside the gene matches. The germline gives CDR1 MNHEY, CDR2 SMNVEV (reference sequence). The CDR3 has 14 amino acids. CDR3 in DNA: TGTGCCAGCAGTTTTACAGGGGGCTCTTACGAGCAGTACTTC. Its protein product is CASSFTGGSYEQYF.

In DNA, the CDR3 is TGCAGCGCCGGGGGGGACTCTGGAAACACCATATATTTT. Translating gives CSAGGDSGNTIYF. The J gene is TRBJ1-3, the V gene TRBV29-1; maybe TRBD1 (5 bases). Germline-derived CDR1 and CDR2 are SQVTM and ANQGSEA. This CDR3 has 13 amino acids. V was clipped by 7 bases and J by 0 bases, with 10 bases between them.

CDR3 amino acids: CASSPGRNQPQHF. The DNA of the CDR3 is TGTGCCAGCAGCCCCGGAAGAAATCAGCCCCAGCATTTT. V and J are TRBV5-6 and TRBJ1-5; no clear D gene. The germline V gene has CDR1 SGHDT and CDR2 YYEEEE. The V gene lost 4 bases and the J gene lost 4 bases, with 9 bases spanning the gap. The CDR3 runs 13 residues.

The chain combines TRBV27 with TRBJ2-1; TRBD1 aligns across 9 bases. The CDR3 runs 15 residues. The V gene's germline CDR1 is MNHEY and CDR2 SMNVEV (reference sequence). J lost 6 bases, V lost 3 bases, and 6 bases had no gene match. The CDR3 DNA sequence: TGTGCCAGCAGTTTGGGACAGGGCTGGGCCAATGAGCAGTTCTTC. This encodes CASSLGQGWANEQFF.

The V and J genes are TRBV18 and TRBJ2-7; D call uncertain. The CDR3 is made up of 13 amino acids. Germline V gives CDR1 KGHSH, CDR2 LQKENI. The V end was cut by 3 bases, the J end by 6 bases, with 12 bases between. CDR3 region: CASSPQSSPEQYF. CDR3 nucleotide sequence: TGTGCCAGCTCACCTCAGTCTTCGCCCGAGCAGTACTTC.

This clone was seen a few times. The V call is TRBV12-2, the J call TRBJ2-5. TRBV12-2 represents a pseudogene. The CDR3 extends over 14 amino acids. The CDR3 DNA sequence: TGTGCAAGTCGCCCCCGGACCTACCAAGAGACCCAGTACTTC. Its translation: CASRPRTYQETQYF.

This clone was observed a handful of times. The chain uses TRBV27 and TRBJ2-1; either TRBD1 or TRBD2 may fit D (5 bases each). The V gene's germline CDR1 is MNHEY and CDR2 SMNVEV (reference sequence). The CDR3 has 13 residues. V was pared by 10 bases and J by 8 bases, with 18 bases between. The CDR3 loop is CATGPTRGDEQFF. The CDR3 DNA reads as TGTGCCACGGGCCCCACTAGGGGAGATGAGCAGTTCTTC.

V and J are TRBV5-6 and TRBJ2-2, with 12 bases lining up with TRBD2. V shed 0 bases, J shed 4 bases, and the junction held 1 base outside the gene matches. Germline V gene lookup returns CDR1 SGHDT and CDR2 YYEEEE. This CDR3 comprises 16 residues. The CDR3: CASSLGLAGATGELFF. The DNA of the CDR3 is TGTGCCAGCAGCTTGGGACTAGCGGGAGCCACCGGGGAGCTGTTTTTT. Based on the CDR3 plus reference TRBV5-6 and TRBJ2-2, the full variable domain is DAGVTQSPTHLIKTRGQQVTLRCSPKSGHDTVSWYQQALGQGPQFIFQYYEEEERQRGNFPDRFSGHQFPNYSSELNVNALLLGDSALYLCASSLGLAGATGELFFGEGSRLTVL.

This chain uses TRBV19 with TRBJ2-1; D tentatively fits TRBD1 or TRBD2 (6 bases each). Per germline, CDR1 LNHDA and CDR2 SQIVND (reference sequence). This CDR3 comprises 13 residues. V lost 6 bases and J 7 bases, leaving 13 bases between the germline ends. This CDR3 reads CASSPKGGNEQFF. The CDR3 region has the DNA TGTGCCAGTAGCCCAAAAGGGGGGAATGAGCAGTTCTTC.

The rearrangement joins TRBV28 to TRBJ2-4; D gene uncertain. The germline gives CDR1 MDHEN, CDR2 SYDVKM. Trimming pared 7 bases from V and 1 base from J, leaving 11 bases between. The CDR3 consists of 14 residues. This CDR3 is CASTSLGAKNIQYF. The DNA for the CDR3 is TGTGCCAGCACCTCACTGGGGGCCAAAAACATTCAGTACTTC.

This chain uses TRBV6-5 with TRBJ2-2, with TRBD1 identical over 7 bases. The CDR3 spans 16 residues. Germline-derived CDR1 and CDR2 are MNHEY and SVGAGI. The V and J ends lost 0 bases and 7 bases, in that order; junction bases with no gene match: 8. The CDR3 coding sequence is TGTGCCAGCAGTTACTCCCGAGACAGGGCGGACGGGGAGCTGTTTTTT. Protein product: CASSYSRDRADGELFF.

The chain combines TRBV29-1 with TRBJ1-2; 8 nucleotides match TRBD1. This CDR3 contains 12 residues. The germline V gene encodes CDR1 SQVTM and CDR2 ANQGSEA. V shed 7 bases, J shed 2 bases, and the junction held 3 bases outside the gene matches. The DNA of the CDR3 is TGCAGCGCTGCAGGGGGCAACTATGGCTACACCTTC. Amino acid sequence: CSAAGGNYGYTF.

The chain uses TRBV7-6 and TRBJ2-2; D possibly corresponds to TRBD2 (5 bases). Germline-derived CDR1 and CDR2 are SGHVS and FNYEAQ. The CDR3 loop spans 15 amino acids. V lost 6 bases to trimming and J lost 6 bases, with 17 bases between them. The CDR3 nucleotides are TGTGCCAGCAGTTTTAGCGCGACTGGTTCCGGGGAGCTGTTTTTT. As protein: CASSFSATGSGELFF.

The chain uses TRBV29-1 and TRBJ2-3, with TRBD2 identical over 10 bases. V shed 7 bases, J shed 3 bases, and the junction held 16 bases outside the gene matches. CDR1 and CDR2 from the germline V gene are SQVTM and ANQGSEA. The CDR3 consists of 17 residues. This CDR3 reads CSANGLAGATITDTQYF. DNA for the CDR3: TGCAGCGCAAACGGGCTAGCGGGGGCGACGATTACAGATACGCAGTATTTT.

V is TRBV10-1 and J is TRBJ2-2; D is tentatively TRBD1 or TRBD2 (5 bases each). The germline V gene has CDR1 WNHNN and CDR2 SYGVQD (reference sequence). This CDR3 is built from 14 residues. The V end was cut by 5 bases, the J end by 6 bases, with 13 bases between. The chain's CDR3 is CASSPGPYAGELFF. The CDR3 DNA is TGCGCCAGCAGTCCGGGGCCGTATGCCGGGGAGCTGTTTTTT.

This chain connects TRBV7-2 to TRBJ2-3; D gene ambiguous. CDR1 SGHTA and CDR2 FQGNSA come from the germline V gene. V gave up 6 bases and J gave up 6 bases, with 10 bases separating them. The CDR3 loop spans 12 amino acids. The DNA for the CDR3 is TGTGCCAGCAGTGCTATGGCTGATACGCAGTATTTT. Translating it yields CASSAMADTQYF.

The CDR3 here is CASSLVQTSSYNEQFF. In nucleotides, the CDR3 is TGTGCCAGCAGCTTAGTTCAGACTAGCTCCTACAATGAGCAGTTCTTC. The chain joins TRBV7-8 to TRBJ2-1; tentative D call: TRBD2 (6 bases). This CDR3 contains 16 residues. With 1 base removed from V and 0 bases from J, the gap between germline ends came to 10 bases. The germline gives CDR1 SGHVS, CDR2 FQNEAQ.

The V call is TRBV20-1, the J call TRBJ1-1; no clear D gene. Germline V lookup: CDR1 DFQATT, CDR2 SNEGSKA (reference sequence). The CDR3 extends over 8 amino acids. Trimming removed 6 bases from V and 11 bases from J, with 7 bases in between. The CDR3 DNA follows: TGCAGTGCGGGTAAGGCTTTCTTT. It yields the protein CSAGKAFF.

This clone is medium-sized (0.01 to 0.1%). The chain uses TRBV7-9 and TRBJ2-3; a possible D gene is TRBD2 (7 bases). The V gene's germline CDR1 is SEHNR and CDR2 FQNEAQ (reference sequence). Deletions cut 6 bases from V and 4 bases from J, with 20 bases between. The CDR3 is 16 amino acids. CDR3: CASRNRGADGADTQYF. For the CDR3, the DNA is TGTGCCAGCAGAAATCGGGGGGCCGATGGGGCAGATACGCAGTATTTT.

The chain has TRBV15 and TRBJ1-5; a weak D match, TRBD1 (5 bases). Germline V gives CDR1 LNHNV, CDR2 YYDKDF (reference sequence). CDR3 length equals 15 residues. Trimming took 5 bases from V and 11 from J, leaving 22 bases between them. CDR3 bases: TGTGCCACCAGCCCCGGGGGGGTGCCCATGACAGCCCAGCATTTT. Translated, it gives CATSPGGVPMTAQHF.

This clone was seen only once. The chain combines TRBV29-1 with TRBJ2-2; no definite D call. The V gene lost 7 bases and the J gene lost 6 bases, with 18 bases spanning the gap. The V gene's germline CDR1 is SQVTM and CDR2 ANQGSEA. The CDR3 contains 14 residues. CDR3 loop: CSAAEPRHAGELFF. CDR3 DNA: TGCAGCGCAGCCGAGCCTAGGCACGCCGGGGAGCTGTTTTTT.

CDR3 sequence reads: CASSLAPAGGLVYNEQFF. The CDR3 nucleotides read TGTGCCAGCAGCTTAGCGCCGGCGGGAGGGCTGGTATACAATGAGCAGTTCTTC. The J gene is TRBJ2-1, the V gene TRBV7-8; 9 bases match TRBD2. The CDR3 spans 18 residues. From germline, CDR1 is SGHVS and CDR2 FQNEAQ. V lost 0 bases to trimming and J lost 4 bases; unmatched junction nucleotides: 10.

This chain uses TRBV9 with TRBJ1-2; TRBD1 is a possible D gene (5 bases). With 3 bases removed from V and 11 bases from J, the gap between germline ends came to 14 bases. The CDR3 is made up of 12 amino acids. CDR1 and CDR2 (germline): SGDLS, YYNGEE. The CDR3 region is CASSGSGPGYTF. DNA of the CDR3: TGTGCCAGCAGCGGATCGGGACCTGGTTACACCTTC.

The V gene is TRBV27, the J gene TRBJ1-2; weak D call: TRBD1 (5 bases). The CDR3 has 13 amino acids. Trimming took off 6 bases at V and 5 bases at J, with 13 bases between the two ends. Looked up from germline, CDR1 is MNHEY and CDR2 is SMNVEV (reference sequence). The chain's CDR3 is CASRQGIAYGYTF. CDR3 nucleotide sequence: TGTGCCAGCAGGCAGGGTATCGCATATGGCTACACCTTC.